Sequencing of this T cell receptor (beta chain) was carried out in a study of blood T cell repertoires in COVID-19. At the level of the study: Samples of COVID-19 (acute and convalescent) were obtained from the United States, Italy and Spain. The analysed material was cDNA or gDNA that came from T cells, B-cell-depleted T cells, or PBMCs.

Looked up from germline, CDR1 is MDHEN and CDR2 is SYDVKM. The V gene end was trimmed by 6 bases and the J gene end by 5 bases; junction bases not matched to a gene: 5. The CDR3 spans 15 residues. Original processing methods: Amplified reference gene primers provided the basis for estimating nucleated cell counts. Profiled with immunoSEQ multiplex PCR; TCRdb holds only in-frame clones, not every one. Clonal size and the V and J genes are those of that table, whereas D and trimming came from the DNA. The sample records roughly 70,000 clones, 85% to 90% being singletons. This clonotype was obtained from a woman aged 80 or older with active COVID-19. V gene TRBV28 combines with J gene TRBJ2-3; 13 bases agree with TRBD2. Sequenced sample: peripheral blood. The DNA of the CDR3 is TGTGCCAGCAGCTGGACTAGCGGGAGAAAAGATACGCAGTATTTT. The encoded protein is CASSWTSGRKDTQYF.